A single sample is the source of the 15 T cell receptor beta chains below, sequenced in a study of blood T cell repertoires in COVID-19. Produced via immunoSEQ multiplex PCR; TCRdb's table is partial and in-frame only. In the table there are approximately 330,000 clones, roughly 87% of which are singletons. The sequenced material came from peripheral blood. The receptors come from a man younger than 45 with COVID-19, enrolled during active disease.

The V gene is TRBV29-1, the J gene TRBJ2-1, with a tentative D call TRBD1 (6 bases). V lost 7 bases and J 3 bases, leaving 16 bases between the germline ends. The CDR3 is 14 amino acids. Germline assignment: CDR1 SQVTM and CDR2 ANQGSEA. CDR3 sequence: CSAKVGADYNEQFF. In DNA, the CDR3 is TGCAGCGCCAAAGTGGGGGCCGACTACAATGAGCAGTTCTTC.

The genes are TRBV5-1 and TRBJ1-4; TRBD1 is a possible D gene (6 bases). Germline V gives CDR1 SGHRS, CDR2 YFSETQ. V was trimmed by 0 bases and J by 5 bases, leaving 11 bases between them. This CDR3 has 15 residues. CDR3 residues: CASSLVGTINEKLFF. Written as DNA, the CDR3 is TGCGCCAGCAGCTTGGTGGGGACAATCAATGAAAAACTGTTTTTT.

V gene TRBV19 combines with J gene TRBJ2-7; 12 bases are shared with TRBD1. The junction had 17 bases not matched to a gene; V was cut back by 6 bases and J by 2 bases. Germline CDR1 reads LNHDA; CDR2 reads SQIVND (reference sequence). The CDR3 consists of 19 residues. The CDR3 DNA sequence: TGTGCCAGTAGCCCCTTAATCCGGGACAGGGGGCCTCCCCCCTACGAGCAGTACTTC. Translation gives CASSPLIRDRGPPPYEQYF. The entire variable domain, with the rest obtained from reference TRBV19 and TRBJ2-7, is as follows: DGGITQSPKYLFRKEGQNVTLSCEQNLNHDAMYWYRQDPGQGLRLIYYSQIVNDFQKGDIAEGYSVSREKKESFPLTVTSAQKNPTAFYLCASSPLIRDRGPPPYEQYFGPGTRLTVT.

This clone showed up just once. The chain joins TRBV19 to TRBJ1-3; weak D call: TRBD1 (5 bases). Trimming removed 5 bases at V and 4 bases at J, with 12 bases between. Germline lookup yields CDR1 LNHDA and CDR2 SQIVND (reference sequence). The CDR3 is 14 amino acids. The CDR3 here is CASSLGGSGNTIYF. CDR3 in DNA: TGTGCCAGTAGTCTCGGGGGATCCGGAAACACCATATATTTT.

In DNA, the CDR3 is TGCGCCAGCAGCCAAGATGCGGCAGAGGTAATGGGTAATGAAAAACTGTTTTTT. As protein: CASSQDAAEVMGNEKLFF. V is TRBV4-3 and J is TRBJ1-4; D unclear. This CDR3 is 18 amino acids long. The germline gives CDR1 LGHNA, CDR2 YSLEER. Trimming pared 0 bases from V and 4 bases from J, leaving 18 bases between.

In its sample, this clone was seen once. The gene calls are TRBV24-1 and TRBJ2-3, with D possibly TRBD2 on 6 matching bases. The CDR3 is 18 amino acids. Germline CDR1 reads KGHDR; CDR2 reads SFDVKD. V lost 3 bases, J lost 2 bases, and 20 bases lay in between. The CDR3: CATSDGPKTGTFTDTQYF. The CDR3 nucleotides are TGTGCCACCAGTGATGGCCCAAAAACCGGGACTTTCACAGATACGCAGTATTTT.

The chain carries TRBV27 and TRBJ1-2; 7 bases line up with TRBD1. CDR1 and CDR2 (germline): MNHEY, SMNVEV (reference sequence). The CDR3 totals 14 residues. The V segment lost 3 bases and the J segment 5 bases; nucleotides outside the gene matches: 6. CDR3 bases: TGTGCCAGCAGTTTTTCAGGGGGTTGGTATGGCTACACCTTC. Translating gives CASSFSGGWYGYTF.

The V and J genes are TRBV9 and TRBJ2-1; TRBD2 matches 11 bases. In germline, CDR1 is SGDLS, CDR2 YYNGEE. This CDR3 contains 16 residues. V lost 0 bases to trimming and J lost 7 bases; unmatched junction nucleotides: 6. CDR3 loop: CASSVGGLAGGNEQFF. The CDR3 bases are TGTGCCAGCAGCGTAGGAGGCCTAGCGGGAGGAAATGAGCAGTTCTTC.

This chain connects TRBV19 to TRBJ2-2; tentative D call: TRBD2 (6 bases). The CDR3 has 16 residues. Germline V CDR1 and CDR2: LNHDA, SQIVND (reference sequence). Between the trimmed V and J ends, which lost 6 bases and 6 bases, there was a span of 20 bases. The CDR3 loop reads CASSRAGSPGPGELFF. In DNA form, the CDR3 reads TGTGCCAGTAGCCGGGCGGGGAGCCCGGGCCCCGGGGAGCTGTTTTTT. Together with reference TRBV19 and TRBJ2-2, the CDR3 gives the full variable domain: DGGITQSPKYLFRKEGQNVTLSCEQNLNHDAMYWYRQDPGQGLRLIYYSQIVNDFQKGDIAEGYSVSREKKESFPLTVTSAQKNPTAFYLCASSRAGSPGPGELFFGEGSRLTVL.

The rearrangement links TRBV21-1 to TRBJ1-5. TRBV21-1 is listed as a pseudogene. The CDR3 totals 13 residues. Here the CDR3 DNA reads TGTGCCAGCAGCCCGTGTAGCAATCAGCCCCAGCATTTT. This encodes CASSPCSNQPQHF.

CDR3 in DNA: TGTGCCAGCAGCTTAGAACGGTTATCTCAGCCCCAGCATTTT. Protein: CASSLERLSQPQHF. The J gene is TRBJ1-5, the V gene TRBV7-2; D is unresolved. This CDR3 is built from 14 residues. V was pared by 1 base and J by 6 bases, with 10 bases between. Germline assignment: CDR1 SGHTA and CDR2 FQGNSA.

This clone is a singleton in its sample. The chain employs TRBV7-3 and TRBJ2-7; maybe TRBD2 (6 bases). Per germline, CDR1 SGHTA and CDR2 FQGTGA. The CDR3 is 15 residues long. Trimming stripped 1 base from V and 6 bases from J, with 16 bases between. The CDR3 DNA reads TGTGCCAGCAGCTTAAACGGGGGATTTTCGGGCGAGCAGTACTTC. It specifies CASSLNGGFSGEQYF.

V gene TRBV30 combines with J gene TRBJ2-5; the D gene is possibly TRBD2 (5 bases). CDR1 is GTSNPN, CDR2 SVGIG, per germline (reference sequence). The germline V and J ends were trimmed by 3 bases and 5 bases, with 7 bases remaining between them. The CDR3 runs to 11 residues. The CDR3: CAWSGVETQYF. The CDR3 DNA follows: TGTGCCTGGAGCGGGGTCGAGACCCAGTACTTC.

V usage is TRBV2 and J usage is TRBJ2-1; possible D gene TRBD1, 5 bases. V was trimmed by 6 bases and J by 0 bases, leaving 12 bases between them. The germline V gene has CDR1 SNHLY and CDR2 FYNNEI. This CDR3 contains 15 residues. This CDR3 is CASSTQGSSYNEQFF. For the CDR3, the DNA is TGTGCCAGCAGCACTCAGGGTAGCTCCTACAATGAGCAGTTCTTC.

The chain employs TRBV24-1 and TRBJ1-1; TRBD1 might be the D (6 bases). Deletions cut 4 bases from V and 3 bases from J, with 14 bases between. CDR1 and CDR2 from the germline V gene are KGHDR and SFDVKD. The CDR3 is 15 amino acids. DNA of the CDR3: TGTGCCACCAGTGACCCACCCAAGGGGGACACTGAAGCTTTCTTT. This gives the protein CATSDPPKGDTEAFF.